The clone carrying this T cell receptor (beta chain) was observed a handful of times. The data stem from a study of patients and donors after allogeneic stem cell transplantation. From the RT-PCR reads, TCRdb called clonotypes with MiXCR, one entry per CDR3 protein. The sample includes 70,000 to 75,000 distinct CDR3 sequences, approximately 25% seen only once; the top ten take more than 25%. The clonotype was recovered from a human donor who was either an allogeneic HSCT recipient or a stem cell or donor lymphocyte infusion donor (not recorded which). It is not recorded whose cells these are; they may come from a transplant donor. Sequencing was performed on blood, either unsorted or a sorted T cell fraction (not recorded which).

CDR3 sequence: CASSHSTGAYGYTF. DNA for the CDR3: TGTGCCAGCAGCCACTCAACAGGGGCCTATGGCTACACCTTC. The J gene is TRBJ1-2, the V gene TRBV3-1; TRBD1 matches at 7 bases. From germline, CDR1 is LGHDT and CDR2 YNNKEL (reference sequence). The CDR3 covers 14 residues. V lost 3 bases and J lost 4; bases outside the gene matches: 5. Supplemented by reference TRBV3-1 and TRBJ1-2, the full variable domain reads DTAVSQTPKYLVTQMGNDKSIKCEQNLGHDTMYWYKQDSKKFLKIMFSYNNKELIINETVPNRFSPKSPDKAHLNLHINSLELGDSAVYFCASSHSTGAYGYTFGSGTRLTVV.